The clone carrying this T cell receptor (beta chain) was detected only once. Its matching antigen is unknown. Genomic DNA per cell subset filled all wells of several immunoSEQ plates. On sorted subsets, replicate PCRs used 200 to 250 ng DNA, or 25,000 to 35,000 T cell genomes. Clones were read by immunoSEQ multiplex PCR, and TCRdb kept only the in-frame ones, dropping some. The sample comprises 1 million to 1.3 million clones, around 78% of which are singletons, and under 0.8% rests with the top ten. This sample is part of a study of shared clonotypes between healthy human individuals. Turning to the study itself: Participating donors consisted of a couple of women and three men aged 18 to 49. Broader study findings: A reduction in generation probabilities was seen for non-shared clonotypes relative to those shared by all four donors.

In germline, CDR1 is MNHEY, CDR2 SMNVEV (reference sequence). Trimming shortened V by 6 bases and J by 5 bases, and 18 bases separated the two germline ends. The CDR3 totals 15 residues. V usage is TRBV27 and J usage is TRBJ2-3; D is tentatively TRBD1 or TRBD2 (5 bases each). Sequenced sample: memory CD4+ T cells from PBMCs. Described subset: CD45RA-negative fraction. This receptor was identified in a man between 18 and 29 years old in good health. Some clones in this sample may be carry-over from other donors' samples. The CDR3 loop is CASSTRDPREDTQYF. DNA for the CDR3: TGTGCCAGCAGCACCCGGGACCCCCGAGAAGATACGCAGTATTTT.